One sample yielded the 9 T cell receptor beta chains listed below, sequenced in a study of a mutant IDH1 vaccine in newly diagnosed glioma. Their target antigens are unknown. Libraries were prepared by immunoSEQ multiplex PCR; TCRdb keeps only in-frame clonotypes and omits some of them. The data contain more than 55,000 clones, 84% of them singletons. Time point described: week 11, during vaccination. A 20-mer mutant IDH1 peptide at 300 ug was injected subcutaneously with topical imiquimod. Sequenced here: PBMCs, sampled from a glioma patient whose treatment included an IDH1 peptide vaccine. Receptor source: a man aged 25-45 years with glioma.

This chain connects TRBV6-6 to TRBJ2-7; D call uncertain. The length of the CDR3 is 13 residues. CDR1 and CDR2 (germline): MNHNY, SVGAGI (reference sequence). Trimming took 0 bases from V and 3 from J, leaving 6 bases between them. CDR3 sequence reads: CASSYSSVYEQYF. The CDR3 DNA sequence: TGTGCCAGCAGTTACTCATCTGTCTACGAGCAGTACTTC.

This chain joins TRBV6-6 and TRBJ1-1; 9 nucleotides agree with TRBD1. The CDR3 extends over 14 amino acids. V lost 2 bases to trimming and J lost 7 bases; unmatched junction nucleotides: 5. Per the germline V gene, CDR1 is MNHNY and CDR2 is SVGAGI (reference sequence). CDR3 bases: TGTGCCAGCAGTTACGGGACAGGGTGGAATGAAGCTTTCTTT. Translating gives CASSYGTGWNEAFF.

The V and J genes are TRBV6-1 and TRBJ2-7; D is unclear. The length of the CDR3 is 14 residues. Trimming took 2 bases from V and 6 from J, leaving 14 bases between them. CDR1 and CDR2 (germline): MNHNS, SASEGT. The DNA of the CDR3 is TGTGCCAGCAGTGAAACCCTCGACTTTTCCGAGCAGTACTTC. Residues: CASSETLDFSEQYF.

The chain uses TRBV5-4 and TRBJ2-3; D is uncertain. CDR1 and CDR2 (germline): SGHNT, YYREEE (reference sequence). Trimming shortened V by 0 bases and J by 1 base, and 12 bases separated the two germline ends. The CDR3 is 16 residues long. CDR3 sequence (DNA): TGTGCCAGCAGCTTGGCACTCAGCCGTCGCACAGATACGCAGTATTTT. Amino acids: CASSLALSRRTDTQYF.

The chain links TRBV11-2 to TRBJ2-3, with D possibly being TRBD1 (6 bases). The germline V and J ends were trimmed by 6 bases and 2 bases, with 15 bases remaining between them. The length of the CDR3 is 15 residues. CDR1 SGHAT and CDR2 FQNNGV come from the germline V gene. The CDR3 protein is CASSFQDRVTDTQYF. The CDR3 bases are TGTGCCAGCAGTTTCCAGGACAGAGTCACAGATACGCAGTATTTT.

The J gene is TRBJ1-2, the V gene TRBV19; D might be TRBD1 (5 bases). Germline V gene lookup returns CDR1 LNHDA and CDR2 SQIVND (reference sequence). The CDR3 sequence is 18 residues long. Trimming cost V 8 bases and J 0 bases, with 25 bases left between them. In DNA form, the CDR3 reads TGTGCCAGTTCTCATCTTGGGAGGGACTTCCTGACTAACTATGGCTACACCTTC. Translating it yields CASSHLGRDFLTNYGYTF. The entire variable domain, with the rest obtained from reference TRBV19 and TRBJ1-2, is as follows: DGGITQSPKYLFRKEGQNVTLSCEQNLNHDAMYWYRQDPGQGLRLIYYSQIVNDFQKGDIAEGYSVSREKKESFPLTVTSAQKNPTAFYLCASSHLGRDFLTNYGYTFGSGTRLTVV.

The V gene is TRBV2, the J gene TRBJ1-2; 7 bases map to TRBD1. CDR1 is SNHLY and CDR2 is FYNNEI in the germline V gene. J gave up 2 bases and V 8 bases, and 2 bases lay outside the gene matches. The CDR3 consists of 12 residues. CDR3 coding DNA: TGTGCCAGCGGGGACAGAAACTATGGCTACACCTTC. As protein: CASGDRNYGYTF.

Only one count was recorded for this clone. CDR3 region: CASSYSLSNSVPNEQFF. CDR3 in DNA: TGCGCCAGCAGCTACAGCCTCTCGAACTCAGTCCCCAATGAGCAGTTCTTC. This chain uses TRBV5-1 with TRBJ2-1; D is unclear. Trimming took off 3 bases at V and 6 bases at J, with 22 bases between the two ends. CDR3 length: 17 residues. The germline gives CDR1 SGHRS, CDR2 YFSETQ.

This clone came up once. The chain employs TRBV2 and TRBJ2-1, with a weak D call TRBD1 (6 bases). The ends were cut back, 6 bases at V and 0 bases at J, with 9 bases in the middle. Germline loops: CDR1 SNHLY, CDR2 FYNNEI. The CDR3 totals 14 residues. The CDR3 region has the DNA TGTGCCAGCAGGGGACAAATCTCCTACAATGAGCAGTTCTTC. Amino acids: CASRGQISYNEQFF.